The 21 T cell receptor beta chains reported below all come from one sample, sequenced in a study of blood T cell repertoires in COVID-19. Clones were sequenced by immunoSEQ multiplex PCR, and TCRdb holds only the in-frame ones, with some missing. The repertoire holds about 210,000 clones, with roughly 86% as singletons. Sequencing was carried out using peripheral blood. The source of these receptors is a woman in her forties or fifties with active or convalescent COVID-19.

V is TRBV19 and J is TRBJ1-5, with TRBD1 identical over 8 bases. CDR3 size: 16 residues. The germline gives CDR1 LNHDA, CDR2 SQIVND (reference sequence). V gave up 10 bases and J gave up 2 bases; unmatched junction bases: 13. CDR3 bases: TGTGCCACCGCGACAGGGGCGGGCCGGGGCAATCAGCCCCAGCATTTT. It codes for CATATGAGRGNQPQHF.

This chain joins TRBV5-5 and TRBJ1-2; D not certain. Germline V gives CDR1 SGHKS, CDR2 YYEKEE (reference sequence). The germline V and J ends were trimmed by 0 bases and 5 bases, with 14 bases remaining between them. The CDR3 is 15 amino acids. This CDR3 is CASSLAGRGLYGYTF. CDR3 coding DNA: TGTGCCAGCAGCTTGGCTGGGAGAGGACTGTATGGCTACACCTTC. Together with reference TRBV5-5 and TRBJ1-2, the CDR3 gives the full variable domain: DAGVTQSPTHLIKTRGQQVTLRCSPISGHKSVSWYQQVLGQGPQFIFQYYEKEERGRGNFPDRFSARQFPNYSSELNVNALLLGDSALYLCASSLAGRGLYGYTFGSGTRLTVV.

The rearrangement links TRBV5-1 to TRBJ1-4, with D perhaps TRBD1 (6 bases). V lost 7 bases and J lost 5, with 15 bases in between. This CDR3 is 14 amino acids long. Germline V gene data show CDR1 as SGHRS and CDR2 as YFSETQ. CDR3 sequence: CASRSNTGNEKLFF. CDR3 nucleotide sequence: TGCGCCAGCCGGAGCAATACAGGGAATGAAAAACTGTTTTTT. Looking up the rest from reference TRBV5-1 and TRBJ1-4 gives the full variable domain: KAGVTQTPRYLIKTRGQQVTLSCSPISGHRSVSWYQQTPGQGLQFLFEYFSETQRNKGNFPGRFSGRQFSNSRSEMNVSTLELGDSALYLCASRSNTGNEKLFFGSGTQLSVL.

V and J are TRBV25-1 and TRBJ2-1; 8 positions match TRBD2. The CDR3 loop spans 16 amino acids. V was pared by 4 bases and J by 3 bases, with 8 bases of the junction left unmatched. Germline V CDR1 and CDR2: MGHDK, SYGVNS. This chain's CDR3 is CASSGIFSGIYNEQFF. DNA of the CDR3: TGTGCCAGCAGTGGGATTTTTAGCGGGATCTACAATGAGCAGTTCTTC.

The CDR3 DNA reads TGTGCCAGCGGCCTTGAGGACAGGGGCACTGAAGCTTTCTTT. This encodes CASGLEDRGTEAFF. The gene calls are TRBV2 and TRBJ1-1; 9 bases match TRBD1. The CDR3 loop spans 14 amino acids. CDR1 and CDR2 from the germline V gene are SNHLY and FYNNEI. Trimming cost V 8 bases and J 4 bases; bases outside gene matches: 8.

The CDR3 protein is CASSLKQGARNSPLHF. For the CDR3, the DNA is TGTGCCAGCAGTCTTAAACAGGGGGCTCGGAATTCACCCCTCCACTTT. V and J are TRBV27 and TRBJ1-6, with 9 bases lining up with TRBD1. Losses at the gene ends were 5 bases for V and 7 bases for J; bases not matched to a gene: 9. CDR1 is MNHEY, CDR2 SMNVEV, per germline (reference sequence). This CDR3 comprises 16 residues.

The CDR3 DNA reads as TGCGCCAGCAGCTTCGACAGGGGTAATTCACCCCTCCACTTT. This codes for CASSFDRGNSPLHF. J is TRBJ1-6 and V is TRBV5-1, with TRBD1 matching 8 bases. Germline assignment: CDR1 SGHRS and CDR2 YFSETQ. This CDR3 contains 14 residues. The ends lost 2 bases at V and 6 bases at J; junction bases unmatched: 1.

The DNA of the CDR3 is TGTGCCAGCAGTAACAGGCGATTGAACACTGAAGCTTTCTTT. As protein: CASSNRRLNTEAFF. The rearrangement links TRBV28 to TRBJ1-1; D possibly corresponds to TRBD1 (5 bases). V gave up 5 bases and J gave up 0 bases, with 10 bases separating them. CDR1 MDHEN and CDR2 SYDVKM come from the germline V gene. This CDR3 is built from 14 residues.

The J gene is TRBJ2-1, the V gene TRBV27, with D possibly being TRBD2 (6 bases). Germline lookup yields CDR1 MNHEY and CDR2 SMNVEV (reference sequence). Deletions cut 5 bases from V and 6 bases from J, with 23 bases between. The CDR3 runs 17 residues. CDR3: CASSHLPPGLGGNEQFF. The CDR3 bases are TGTGCCAGCAGTCACCTCCCCCCTGGACTGGGGGGCAATGAGCAGTTCTTC.

This clone came up a few times. V and J are TRBV11-2 and TRBJ1-6, with 8 positions matching TRBD1. The germline gives CDR1 SGHAT, CDR2 FQNNGV. J gave up 9 bases and V 3 bases, and 4 bases lay outside the gene matches. The CDR3 has 14 amino acids. CDR3 nucleotide sequence: TGTGCCAGCAGCTTTGCAGGGGGCAGTTCACCCCTCCACTTT. This gives the protein CASSFAGGSSPLHF. The variable domain in full, with the rest retrieved from reference TRBV11-2 and TRBJ1-6, is EAGVAQSPRYKIIEKRQSVAFWCNPISGHATLYWYQQILGQGPKLLIQFQNNGVVDDSQLPKDRFSAERLKGVDSTLKIQPAKLEDSAVYLCASSFAGGSSPLHFGNGTRLTVT.

The genes are TRBV2 and TRBJ1-5, with 9 bases aligning to TRBD1. The CDR3 spans 15 residues. V lost 5 bases to trimming and J lost 6 bases; unmatched junction nucleotides: 8. The germline V gene has CDR1 SNHLY and CDR2 FYNNEI. DNA of the CDR3: TGTGCCAGCAGTTTTTACGACAGGGGGACTCAGCCCCAGCATTTT. Translating it yields CASSFYDRGTQPQHF.

The J gene is TRBJ2-2, the V gene TRBV5-1; 9 bases line up with TRBD2. The junction had 8 bases not matched to a gene; V was cut back by 4 bases and J by 7 bases. The CDR3 is 15 residues long. Germline V CDR1 and CDR2: SGHRS, YFSETQ. CDR3 sequence (DNA): TGCGCCAGCAGCCTGCTAGCGGGAATAGGCGGGGAGCTGTTTTTT. It is translated as CASSLLAGIGGELFF.

This chain joins TRBV29-1 and TRBJ2-1; D is possibly TRBD2 (6 bases). Per germline, CDR1 SQVTM and CDR2 ANQGSEA. The CDR3 contains 13 residues. Trimming removed 7 bases at V and 0 bases at J, with 10 bases between. CDR3 sequence reads: CSGDGSSYNEQFF. The DNA for the CDR3 is TGCAGCGGGGACGGGAGCTCCTACAATGAGCAGTTCTTC.

The chain recombines TRBV19 with TRBJ1-5; no reliable D call. The germline V gene has CDR1 LNHDA and CDR2 SQIVND (reference sequence). The V and J ends lost 8 bases and 1 base respectively, with 9 bases between them. The CDR3 runs 13 residues. The CDR3: CASQEASNQPQHF. As DNA, the CDR3 is TGTGCCAGTCAGGAGGCAAGCAATCAGCCCCAGCATTTT.

The sample holds a few counts of this clone. This chain connects TRBV7-9 to TRBJ1-5; the D gene is possibly TRBD1 (5 bases). The germline CDR1 and CDR2 sequences are SEHNR and FQNEAQ (reference sequence). V was trimmed by 4 bases and J by 1 base, leaving 14 bases between them. The CDR3 spans 16 residues. CDR3 DNA: TGTGCCAGCAGCTCACTGGGACTGGAAAGCAATCAGCCCCAGCATTTT. Translated, it gives CASSSLGLESNQPQHF. Together with reference TRBV7-9 and TRBJ1-5, the CDR3 gives the full variable domain: DTGVSQNPRHKITKRGQNVTFRCDPISEHNRLYWYRQTLGQGPEFLTYFQNEAQLEKSRLLSDRFSAERPKGSFSTLEIQRTEQGDSAMYLCASSSLGLESNQPQHFGDGTRLSIL.

The rearrangement links TRBV24-1 to TRBJ1-1; D is ambiguous. V was cut by 6 bases and J by 4 bases, with 14 bases left in between. CDR3 length: 14 amino acids. Germline V CDR1 and CDR2: KGHDR, SFDVKD. The CDR3, as DNA: TGTGCCACCAGTCCCGGCGGCGGTGGCACTGAAGCTTTCTTT. Its protein product is CATSPGGGGTEAFF.

This chain joins TRBV5-4 and TRBJ2-3; 9 bases align to TRBD2. CDR1 SGHNT and CDR2 YYREEE come from the germline V gene (reference sequence). The CDR3 runs 15 residues. J was trimmed by 4 bases and V by 4 bases; bases with no gene match: 7. This CDR3 is CASSPFGTSSDTQYF. For the CDR3, the DNA is TGTGCCAGCAGCCCCTTTGGGACTAGCTCAGATACGCAGTATTTT.

The gene calls are TRBV19 and TRBJ1-1, with TRBD1 identical over 7 bases. Unmatched junction bases numbered 9, after V lost 4 bases and J lost 7 bases. CDR1 and CDR2 (germline): LNHDA, SQIVND (reference sequence). The CDR3 covers 14 residues. The CDR3 DNA follows: TGTGCCAGTAGTACGCTCCATACAGGGGTTGAAGCTTTCTTT. Its translation is CASSTLHTGVEAFF.

The rearrangement uses TRBV6-5 and TRBJ1-1; D unclear. This CDR3 spans 13 amino acids. With 7 bases removed from V and 0 bases from J, the gap between germline ends came to 9 bases. The germline CDR1 and CDR2 sequences are MNHEY and SVGAGI. DNA of the CDR3: TGTGCCAGCAACAGCTTTATGAACACTGAAGCTTTCTTT. Protein sequence: CASNSFMNTEAFF.

The V gene is TRBV24-1, the J gene TRBJ2-1; no reliable D call. CDR1 and CDR2 (germline): KGHDR, SFDVKD. The CDR3 length is 13 residues. V was cut by 4 bases and J by 6 bases, with 9 bases left in between. In DNA, the CDR3 is TGTGCCACCAGTGAGGGCATACTCAATGAGCAGTTCTTC. Translating it yields CATSEGILNEQFF.

The chain recombines TRBV7-9 with TRBJ1-5; D might be TRBD1 (6 bases). The length of the CDR3 is 14 residues. The V gene lost 4 bases and the J gene lost 9 bases, with 16 bases spanning the gap. The germline gives CDR1 SEHNR, CDR2 FQNEAQ (reference sequence). The CDR3 sequence is CASSSDLTRGPQHF. DNA for the CDR3: TGTGCCAGCAGCTCAGACCTAACCAGGGGGCCCCAGCATTTT.